Described below is a single TCR beta chain sequence and its context. The sample belongs to a study of blood T cell repertoires in COVID-19. As handled by the study authors: By means of reference gene primer amplification, nucleated cell counts were estimated. The method was immunoSEQ multiplex PCR; TCRdb's version includes in-frame clones alone and lacks a portion of them. The DNA was the basis for D and trimming; V, J and clone size are from that table. The sample contains 350,000 to 450,000 clones, about 91% of which appear only once. Seattle participants joined during active infection and were tracked over time. The sequenced sample consisted of peripheral blood. The sequence came from a woman in her thirties or forties with COVID-19, enrolled during active disease.

CDR3 protein: CASSARGNGNQPQHF. The CDR3 nucleotides read TGTGCCAGCAGCGCCCGAGGTAATGGCAATCAGCCCCAGCATTTT. This chain links TRBV2 with TRBJ1-5; D is uncertain. This CDR3 comprises 15 residues. V lost 6 bases, J lost 2 bases, and 14 bases lay in between. Germline CDR1 is SNHLY and CDR2 is FYNNEI.